This T cell receptor beta chain was sequenced during a study of metastatic and nonmetastatic thyroid tumors. About the study: The comparison covered peripheral blood and tumor or nodule tissue in malignant and benign thyroid patients.

TCRdb re-called the PCR reads with MiXCR. The sample has about 43,000 clones; under 4% are singletons. Thyroid surgery had not been preceded by any treatment in any patient. The CDR3 is made up of 12 amino acids. Trimming removed 3 bases from V and 4 bases from J, with 5 bases in between. This clone was recorded at least ten times. Its antigen is unknown. Study-level results: Compared with benign nodules, malignant thyroid tumors were reported to have significantly higher TCR beta diversity in both blood and tumor.

The sequenced sample consisted of blood. This chain links TRBV12-3 or TRBV12-4 with TRBJ2-3; D is ambiguous. The TCR comes from a female donor with papillary thyroid cancer or a benign thyroid nodule (not recorded which). Some clones in this sample may be carry-over from other donors' samples. CDR3 sequence (DNA): TGTGCCAGCAGTTTTGGGGCAGATACGCAGTATTTT. This encodes CASSFGADTQYF.